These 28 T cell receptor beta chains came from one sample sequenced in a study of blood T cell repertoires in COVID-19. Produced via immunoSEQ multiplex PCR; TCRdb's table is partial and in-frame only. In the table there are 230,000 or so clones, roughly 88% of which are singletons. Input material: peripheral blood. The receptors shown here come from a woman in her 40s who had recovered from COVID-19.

CDR3 residues: CASSLNLGQIRETQYF. The CDR3 DNA reads TGTGCCAGCAGCTTGAACCTCGGACAGATTAGGGAGACCCAGTACTTC. The rearrangement joins TRBV7-9 to TRBJ2-5; D perhaps matches TRBD1 (6 bases). V lost 3 bases to trimming and J lost 5 bases, with 19 bases between them. Germline CDR1 is SEHNR and CDR2 is FQNEAQ (reference sequence). There are 16 residues in the CDR3.

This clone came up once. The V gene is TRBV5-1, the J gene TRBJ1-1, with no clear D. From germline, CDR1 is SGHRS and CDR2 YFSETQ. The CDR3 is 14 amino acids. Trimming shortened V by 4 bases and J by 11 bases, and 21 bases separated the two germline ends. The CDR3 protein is CASSIQSNDGVAFF. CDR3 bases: TGCGCCAGCAGCATACAGTCAAATGACGGCGTGGCTTTCTTT.

CDR3 residues: CATNRESNSPLHF. The CDR3 nucleotides read TGTGCCACTAACAGGGAATCGAATTCACCCCTCCACTTT. The genes are TRBV2 and TRBJ1-6, with a tentative D call TRBD1 (6 bases). This CDR3 spans 13 amino acids. The V and J ends lost 10 bases and 7 bases respectively, with 14 bases between them. Germline V lookup: CDR1 SNHLY, CDR2 FYNNEI.

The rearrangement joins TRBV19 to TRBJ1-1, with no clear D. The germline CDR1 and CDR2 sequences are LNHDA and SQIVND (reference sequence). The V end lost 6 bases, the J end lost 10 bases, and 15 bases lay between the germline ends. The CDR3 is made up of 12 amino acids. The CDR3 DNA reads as TGTGCCAGTAGGGGAGGTAGACCTCGAGCTTTCTTT. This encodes CASRGGRPRAFF.

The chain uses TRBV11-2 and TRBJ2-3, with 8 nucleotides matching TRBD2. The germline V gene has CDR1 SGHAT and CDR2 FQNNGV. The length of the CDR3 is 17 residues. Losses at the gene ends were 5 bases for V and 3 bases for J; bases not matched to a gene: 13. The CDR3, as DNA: TGTGCCAGCAGCCGAGGGGGGGGTAGCGGGATAACAGATACGCAGTATTTT. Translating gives CASSRGGGSGITDTQYF.

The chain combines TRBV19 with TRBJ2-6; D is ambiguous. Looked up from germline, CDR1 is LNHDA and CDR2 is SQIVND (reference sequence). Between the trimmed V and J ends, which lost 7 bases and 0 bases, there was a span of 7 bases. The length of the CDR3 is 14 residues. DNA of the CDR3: TGTGCCAGTAATCCTCTCTCTGGGGCCAACGTCCTGACTTTC. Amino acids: CASNPLSGANVLTF. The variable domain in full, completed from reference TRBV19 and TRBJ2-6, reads DGGITQSPKYLFRKEGQNVTLSCEQNLNHDAMYWYRQDPGQGLRLIYYSQIVNDFQKGDIAEGYSVSREKKESFPLTVTSAQKNPTAFYLCASNPLSGANVLTFGAGSRLTVL.

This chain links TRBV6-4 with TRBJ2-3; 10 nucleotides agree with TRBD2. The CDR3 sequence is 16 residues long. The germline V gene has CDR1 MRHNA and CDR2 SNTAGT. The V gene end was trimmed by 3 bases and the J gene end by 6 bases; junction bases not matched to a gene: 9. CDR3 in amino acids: CASSEKPGLARDTQYF. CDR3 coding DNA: TGTGCCAGCAGTGAAAAGCCGGGACTAGCGAGGGATACGCAGTATTTT.

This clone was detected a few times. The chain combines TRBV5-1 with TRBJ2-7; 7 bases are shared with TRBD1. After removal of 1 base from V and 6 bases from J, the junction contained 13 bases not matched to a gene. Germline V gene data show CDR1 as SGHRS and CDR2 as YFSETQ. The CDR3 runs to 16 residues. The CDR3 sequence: CASSLTRDSFGFEQYF. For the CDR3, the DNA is TGCGCCAGCAGCTTGACCCGGGACAGTTTTGGTTTCGAGCAGTACTTC.

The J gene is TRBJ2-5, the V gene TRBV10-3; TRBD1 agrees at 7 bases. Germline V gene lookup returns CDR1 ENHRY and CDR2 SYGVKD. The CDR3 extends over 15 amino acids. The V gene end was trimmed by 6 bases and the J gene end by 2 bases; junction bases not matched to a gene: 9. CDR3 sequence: CAIRTGTKAQETQYF. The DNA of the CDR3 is TGTGCCATCAGGACAGGGACGAAAGCACAAGAGACCCAGTACTTC.

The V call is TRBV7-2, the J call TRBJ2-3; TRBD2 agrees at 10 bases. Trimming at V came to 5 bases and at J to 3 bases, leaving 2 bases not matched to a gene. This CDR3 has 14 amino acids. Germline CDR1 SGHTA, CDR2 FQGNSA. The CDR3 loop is CASSPGLATDTQYF. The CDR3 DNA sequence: TGTGCCAGCAGCCCGGGACTAGCGACAGATACGCAGTATTTT.

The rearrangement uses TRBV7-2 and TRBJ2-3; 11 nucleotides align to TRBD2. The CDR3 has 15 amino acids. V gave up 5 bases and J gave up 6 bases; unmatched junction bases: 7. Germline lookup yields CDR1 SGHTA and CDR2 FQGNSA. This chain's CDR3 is CASSGSSGGIDTQYF. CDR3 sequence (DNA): TGTGCCAGCAGCGGGTCTAGCGGGGGGATTGATACGCAGTATTTT.

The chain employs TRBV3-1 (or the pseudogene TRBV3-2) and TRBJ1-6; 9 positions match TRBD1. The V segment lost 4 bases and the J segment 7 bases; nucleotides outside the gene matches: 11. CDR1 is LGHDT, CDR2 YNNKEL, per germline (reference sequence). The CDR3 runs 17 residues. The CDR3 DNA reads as TGTGCCAGCAGCCTACGATGGGACAGGGCGATAAATTCACCCCTCCACTTT. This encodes CASSLRWDRAINSPLHF.

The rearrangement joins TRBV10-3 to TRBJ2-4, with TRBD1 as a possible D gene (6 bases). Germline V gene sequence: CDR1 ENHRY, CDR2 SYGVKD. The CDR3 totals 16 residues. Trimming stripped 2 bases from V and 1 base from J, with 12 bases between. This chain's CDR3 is CAISESWGPAKNIQYF. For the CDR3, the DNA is TGTGCCATCAGTGAGAGTTGGGGGCCGGCCAAAAACATTCAGTACTTC.

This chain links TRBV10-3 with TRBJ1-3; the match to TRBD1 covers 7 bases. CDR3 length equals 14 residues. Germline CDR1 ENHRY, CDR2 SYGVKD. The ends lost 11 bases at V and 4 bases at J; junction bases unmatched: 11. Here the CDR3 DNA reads TGTGCCGCCACACCTCAGGGGGAAGGAAACACCATATATTTT. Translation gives CAATPQGEGNTIYF.

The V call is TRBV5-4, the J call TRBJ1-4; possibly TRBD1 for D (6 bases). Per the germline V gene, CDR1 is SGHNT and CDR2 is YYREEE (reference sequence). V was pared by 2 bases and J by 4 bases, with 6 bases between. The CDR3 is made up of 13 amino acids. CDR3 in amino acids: CASSLQGNEKLFF. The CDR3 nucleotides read TGTGCCAGCAGCTTACAGGGTAATGAAAAACTGTTTTTT. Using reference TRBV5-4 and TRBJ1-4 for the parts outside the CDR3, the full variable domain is ETGVTQSPTHLIKTRGQQVTLRCSSQSGHNTVSWYQQALGQGPQFIFQYYREEENGRGNFPPRFSGLQFPNYSSELNVNALELDDSALYLCASSLQGNEKLFFGSGTQLSVL.

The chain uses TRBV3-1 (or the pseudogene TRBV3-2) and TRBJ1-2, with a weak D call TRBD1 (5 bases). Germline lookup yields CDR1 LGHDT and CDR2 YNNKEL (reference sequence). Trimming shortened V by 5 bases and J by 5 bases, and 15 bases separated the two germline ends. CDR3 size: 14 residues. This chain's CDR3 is CASSSQGIGYGYTF. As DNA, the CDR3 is TGTGCCAGCAGCAGCCAGGGAATTGGGTATGGCTACACCTTC.

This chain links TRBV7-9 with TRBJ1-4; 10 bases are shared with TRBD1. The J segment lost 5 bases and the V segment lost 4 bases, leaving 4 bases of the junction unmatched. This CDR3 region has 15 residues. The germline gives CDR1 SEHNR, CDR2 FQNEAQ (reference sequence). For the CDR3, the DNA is TGTGCCAGCAGCTCGCTGGACAGGGGGAATGAAAAACTGTTTTTT. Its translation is CASSSLDRGNEKLFF.

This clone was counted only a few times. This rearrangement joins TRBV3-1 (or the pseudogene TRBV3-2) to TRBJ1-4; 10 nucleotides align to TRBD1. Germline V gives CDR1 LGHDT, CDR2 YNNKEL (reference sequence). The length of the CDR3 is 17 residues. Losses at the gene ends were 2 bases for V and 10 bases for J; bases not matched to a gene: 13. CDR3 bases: TGTGCCAGCAGCCAATACGGGACAGGGGTGGGTCAGGCAAAACTGTTTTTT. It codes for CASSQYGTGVGQAKLFF.

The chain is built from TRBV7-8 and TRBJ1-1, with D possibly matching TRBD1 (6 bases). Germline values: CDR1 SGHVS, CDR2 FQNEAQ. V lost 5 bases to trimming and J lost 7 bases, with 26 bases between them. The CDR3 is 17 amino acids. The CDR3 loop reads CASSLEAGAAFDGEAFF. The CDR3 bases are TGTGCCAGCAGCCTAGAGGCGGGGGCGGCTTTTGATGGTGAAGCTTTCTTT.

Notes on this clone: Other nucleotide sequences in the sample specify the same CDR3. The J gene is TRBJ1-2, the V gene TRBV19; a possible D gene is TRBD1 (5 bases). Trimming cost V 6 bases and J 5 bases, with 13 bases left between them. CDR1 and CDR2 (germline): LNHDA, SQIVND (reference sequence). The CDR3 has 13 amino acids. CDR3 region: CASSPGVRYGYTF. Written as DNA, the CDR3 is TGTGCCAGTAGCCCGGGGGTTCGGTATGGCTACACCTTC.

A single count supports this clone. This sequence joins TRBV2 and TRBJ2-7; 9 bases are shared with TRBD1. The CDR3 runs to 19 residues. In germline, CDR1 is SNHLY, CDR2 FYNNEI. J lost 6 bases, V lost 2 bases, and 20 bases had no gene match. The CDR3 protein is CASSELIRGLRQGVREQYF. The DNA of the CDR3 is TGTGCCAGCAGTGAACTCATTCGAGGATTAAGACAGGGGGTACGCGAGCAGTACTTC. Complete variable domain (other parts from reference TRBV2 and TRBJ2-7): EPEVTQTPSHQVTQMGQEVILRCVPISNHLYFYWYRQILGQKVEFLVSFYNNEISEKSEIFDDQFSVERPDGSNFTLKIRSTKLEDSAMYFCASSELIRGLRQGVREQYFGPGTRLTVT.

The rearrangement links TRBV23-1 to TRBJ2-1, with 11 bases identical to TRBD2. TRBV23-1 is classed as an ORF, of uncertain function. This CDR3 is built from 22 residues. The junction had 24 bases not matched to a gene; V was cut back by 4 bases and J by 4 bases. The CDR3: CASSRPPTGKYYSGGDYNEQFF. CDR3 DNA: TGCGCCAGCAGTCGACCACCGACAGGGAAATATTATAGCGGGGGGGATTACAATGAGCAGTTCTTC.

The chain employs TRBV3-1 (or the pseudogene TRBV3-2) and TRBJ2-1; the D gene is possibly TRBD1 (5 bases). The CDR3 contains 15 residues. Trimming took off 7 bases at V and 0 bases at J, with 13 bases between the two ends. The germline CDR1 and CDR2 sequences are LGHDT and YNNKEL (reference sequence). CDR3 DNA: TGTGCCAGCACCAAGGGGCTAAGCTCCTACAATGAGCAGTTCTTC. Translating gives CASTKGLSSYNEQFF.

The CDR3 here is CASSTGQKGYEQYF. The CDR3 region has the DNA TGTGCCAGCAGCACGGGACAGAAGGGTTACGAGCAGTACTTC. This chain links TRBV9 with TRBJ2-7; 7 positions agree with TRBD1. The J segment lost 4 bases and the V segment lost 4 bases, leaving 8 bases of the junction unmatched. This CDR3 has 14 residues. CDR1 is SGDLS and CDR2 is YYNGEE in the germline V gene. The full variable domain, completed using reference TRBV9 and TRBJ2-7, is DSGVTQTPKHLITATGQRVTLRCSPRSGDLSVYWYQQSLDQGLQFLIQYYNGEERAKGNILERFSAQQFPDLHSELNLSSLELGDSALYFCASSTGQKGYEQYFGPGTRLTVT.

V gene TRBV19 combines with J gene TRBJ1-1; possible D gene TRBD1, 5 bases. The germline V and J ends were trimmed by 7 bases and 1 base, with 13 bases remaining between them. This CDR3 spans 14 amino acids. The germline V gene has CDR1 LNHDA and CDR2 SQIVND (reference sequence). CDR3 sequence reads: CASIQGRENTEAFF. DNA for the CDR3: TGTGCCAGTATTCAGGGCAGGGAGAACACTGAAGCTTTCTTT.

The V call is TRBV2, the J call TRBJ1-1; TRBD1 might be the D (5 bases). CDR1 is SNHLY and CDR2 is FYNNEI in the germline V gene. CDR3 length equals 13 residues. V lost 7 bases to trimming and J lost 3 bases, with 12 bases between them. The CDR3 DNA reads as TGTGCCAGCACCGTAGTAGGGGACACTGAAGCTTTCTTT. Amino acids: CASTVVGDTEAFF.

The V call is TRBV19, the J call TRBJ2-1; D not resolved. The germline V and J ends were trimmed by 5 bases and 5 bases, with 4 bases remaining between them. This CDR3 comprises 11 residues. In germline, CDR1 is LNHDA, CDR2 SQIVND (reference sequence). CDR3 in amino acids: CASSGNNEQFF. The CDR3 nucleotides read TGTGCCAGTAGTGGCAACAATGAGCAGTTCTTC.

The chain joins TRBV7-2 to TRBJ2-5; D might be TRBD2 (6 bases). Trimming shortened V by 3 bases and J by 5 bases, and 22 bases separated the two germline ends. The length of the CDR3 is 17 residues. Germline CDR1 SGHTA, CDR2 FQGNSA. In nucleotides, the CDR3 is TGTGCCAGCAGCTTTAAGGCTAGCGTGTCGTCGGGGGAGACCCAGTACTTC. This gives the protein CASSFKASVSSGETQYF.